These T cell receptor beta chains were read from a single sample in a study of human T cells and chemical hapten exposure. One entry per CDR3 protein results from TCRdb running MiXCR on the RACE reads. Counted here are about 340,000 distinct CDR3 sequences, around 7% occurring once; the ten biggest clones make up roughly 8%. This material consisted of whole blood, taken in connection with sensitization to the hapten diphenylcyclopropenone (DPC). The receptors were gathered from a woman under 30 with alopecia areata. Some clones in this sample may be carry-over from other donors' samples. The conserved cysteine and the conserved F or W are not part of the CDR3 here. Each record gives: V gene, J gene, clone size, D gene, CDR3 protein. A D gene is named only where the DNA matches it firmly. Size tells how often a clone was seen (once, few, many) or the class of an expanded clone, and some rows leave it out.

>TRBV6-2/TRBV6-3|TRBJ2-6|many|-
ASTLFYPERGANVLT
>TRBV7-9|TRBJ2-3|many|-
ASSHTTEDTQY
>TRBV10-3|TRBJ2-3|-|-
AISESGREPGDTQY
>TRBV5-4|TRBJ1-5|many|TRBD1
ASSFGTGDQPQH
>TRBV7-2|TRBJ2-1|few|TRBD1
ASSLEGTGPYNEQF
>TRBV7-2|TRBJ1-1|many|-
ASSLEGLGTTEAF
>TRBV7-2|TRBJ1-2|-|-
ATWVETNYGYT
>TRBV12-5|TRBJ2-3|few|TRBD2
ASGLRGTSGDTQY
>TRBV7-9|TRBJ1-1|many|-
ASSFDLNTEAF
>TRBV12-3/TRBV12-4|TRBJ2-2|many|-
ASRWDTKNTGELF
>TRBV6-1|TRBJ2-3|-|TRBD2
ASRSGGADQADTQY
>TRBV29-1|TRBJ2-5|-|-
SVELVSGTQY
>TRBV7-9|TRBJ1-2|few|-
AASQGEWGYT
>TRBV20-1|TRBJ2-1|many|-
SARPDSFSYNEQF
>TRBV7-9|TRBJ2-3|few|-
ASSPRIGSGSDTQY
>TRBV4-3|TRBJ2-1|few|-
ASSQEGAGSSNEQF
>TRBV6-6|TRBJ1-2|few|TRBD1
ASRDGQGVYGYT
>TRBV27|TRBJ1-2|-|-
ASSLDRANYGYT
>TRBV7-2|TRBJ2-6|few|-
ASSRGGLLPGANVLT
>TRBV2|TRBJ2-7|few|TRBD1
ASSDGTGGYEQY
>TRBV6-5|TRBJ2-5|few|TRBD2
ASRWTSGEGETQY
>TRBV29-1|TRBJ1-1|-|-
SVVGGFGTEAF
>TRBV12-3/TRBV12-4|TRBJ2-3|many|-
ASSPSGLTDTQY
>TRBV6-2/TRBV6-3|TRBJ2-2|many|-
ASREAGELF
>TRBV5-1|TRBJ2-3|many|TRBD2
ASSSGLGSADTQY
>TRBV20-1|TRBJ2-3|many|-
SASGGFTDTQY
>TRBV15|TRBJ2-3|few|TRBD2
ATSRDVLAGFTRDTQY
>TRBV6-2/TRBV6-3|TRBJ2-1|-|-
ASSPGPSLELLEQF
>TRBV18|TRBJ1-2|-|-
ASSPGPSTGYGYT
>TRBV7-6|TRBJ2-1|few|-
ASSFPLTGTPRRKYNEQF
>TRBV6-5|TRBJ1-1|-|-
ASSYSFGNTEAF
>TRBV2|TRBJ2-6|-|TRBD1
ASSRDRDPSGANVLT
>TRBV7-3|TRBJ1-6|-|-
ASSPYLGSGFAPLH
>TRBV6-5|TRBJ2-7|few|TRBD2
ASSYTLAGGLGRTYEQY
>TRBV29-1|TRBJ1-2|many|-
SVETGTGYGYT
>TRBV11-3|TRBJ2-2|-|TRBD1
ASSDRGGTGELF
>TRBV5-6|TRBJ1-6|-|-
ASSSPGPSNSPLH
>TRBV28|TRBJ1-2|-|-
ASAPVLIYGYT
>TRBV18|TRBJ1-1|many|-
ASSPLAAAMNTEAF
>TRBV6-5|TRBJ1-2|few|-
ASSGANTHAYGYT
>TRBV29-1|TRBJ2-5|few|-
SAESSPVGTQY
>TRBV6-1|TRBJ2-1|-|-
ASRRTPSNEQF
>TRBV7-9|TRBJ2-2|many|-
ASSLPQSRPGATSGELF
>TRBV5-1|TRBJ1-1|many|TRBD1
ASSWDRVNTEAF
>TRBV12-3/TRBV12-4|TRBJ1-1|-|-
ASSVSQIEAF
>TRBV10-3|TRBJ2-1|many|TRBD2
AISATGLEGNEQF